This T cell receptor (beta chain) was recorded in a study of blood T cell repertoires in COVID-19. Study at large: Sources were T cells, B-cell-depleted T cells, or PBMCs; the material itself was cDNA or gDNA.

This clone was seen once. Clones were read by immunoSEQ multiplex PCR, and TCRdb kept only the in-frame ones, dropping some. The table lists about 100,000 clones, around four fifths of them singletons, with over 10% in the top ten. This CDR3 comprises 15 residues. The germline V gene encodes CDR1 MNHEY and CDR2 SMNVEV (reference sequence). The ends lost 5 bases at V and 5 bases at J; junction bases unmatched: 7. The sequenced sample consisted of peripheral blood. The clonotype originates from a man aged 45 to 65 with active or convalescent COVID-19. This sequence joins TRBV27 and TRBJ2-2; TRBD2 agrees at 8 bases. The CDR3 DNA reads as TGTGCCAGCAGTGGGGCGGGAGGACAGACCGGGGAGCTGTTTTTT. Its translation: CASSGAGGQTGELFF.